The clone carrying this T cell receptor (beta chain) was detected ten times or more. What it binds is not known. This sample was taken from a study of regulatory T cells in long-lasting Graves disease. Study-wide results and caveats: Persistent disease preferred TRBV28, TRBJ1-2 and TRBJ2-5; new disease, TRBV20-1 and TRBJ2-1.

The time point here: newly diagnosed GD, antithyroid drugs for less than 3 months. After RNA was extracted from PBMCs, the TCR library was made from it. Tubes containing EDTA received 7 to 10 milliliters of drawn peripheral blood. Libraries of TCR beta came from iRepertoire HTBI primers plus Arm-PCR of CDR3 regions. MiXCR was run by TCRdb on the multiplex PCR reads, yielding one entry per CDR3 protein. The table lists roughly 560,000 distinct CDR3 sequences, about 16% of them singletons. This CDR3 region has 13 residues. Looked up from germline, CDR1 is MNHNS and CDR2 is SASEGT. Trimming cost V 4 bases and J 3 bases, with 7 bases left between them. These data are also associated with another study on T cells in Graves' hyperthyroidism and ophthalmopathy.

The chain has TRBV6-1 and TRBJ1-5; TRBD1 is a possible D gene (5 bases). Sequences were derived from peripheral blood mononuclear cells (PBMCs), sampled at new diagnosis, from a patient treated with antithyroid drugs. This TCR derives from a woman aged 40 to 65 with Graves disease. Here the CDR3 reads CASSGQFNQPQHF. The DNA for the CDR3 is TGTGCCAGCAGTGGACAGTTCAATCAGCCCCAGCATTTT.